This T cell receptor beta chain was sequenced for a study of regulatory T cells in long-lasting Graves disease. This clonotype came up many times. Antigen: not known. Indicated time point: newly diagnosed GD, antithyroid drugs for less than 3 months. Following extraction of RNA from PBMCs, that RNA was used to make the TCR library. This CDR3 region has 16 residues. With V trimmed by 3 bases and J by 0 bases, 3 bases remained unmatched. Germline V lookup: CDR1 MDHEN, CDR2 SYDVKM. TCR beta libraries were built with iRepertoire HTBI primers and Arm-PCR of CDR3 regions. TCRdb re-called the multiplex PCR reads with MiXCR, one entry per CDR3 protein. The sample carries about 350,000 distinct CDR3 sequences, around 16% recorded once. General study results and limits: Not thyroid tissue but only peripheral blood was studied.

These data were also reused for a study on T cells in Graves' hyperthyroidism and ophthalmopathy. Turning to that study: Graves' hyperthyroidism is called stable when ophthalmopathy does not progress within 18 months. In blood, most of the thyroid clonotypes expanded above 0.001 were also present.

Sequencing used peripheral blood mononuclear cells (PBMCs), obtained at new diagnosis, from a patient treated with antithyroid drugs. This sequence joins TRBV28 and TRBJ1-1; TRBD1 aligns across 11 bases. This TCR came from a woman younger than 35 with Graves disease. This chain's CDR3 is CASSLGTGGMNTEAFF. As DNA, the CDR3 is TGTGCCAGCAGTTTGGGGACAGGGGGTATGAACACTGAAGCTTTCTTT.